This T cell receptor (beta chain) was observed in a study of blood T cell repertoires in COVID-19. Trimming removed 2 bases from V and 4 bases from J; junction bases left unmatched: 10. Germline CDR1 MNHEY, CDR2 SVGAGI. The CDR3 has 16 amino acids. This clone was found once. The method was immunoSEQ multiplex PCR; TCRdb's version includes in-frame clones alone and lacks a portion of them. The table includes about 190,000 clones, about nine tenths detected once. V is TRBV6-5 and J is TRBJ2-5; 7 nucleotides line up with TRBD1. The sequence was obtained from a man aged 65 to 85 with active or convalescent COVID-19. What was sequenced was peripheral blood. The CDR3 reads CASSYRSDRVRETQYF. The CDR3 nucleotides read TGTGCCAGCAGTTACCGTTCCGACAGGGTCCGAGAGACCCAGTACTTC.